The 25 T cell receptor beta chains reported below all come from one sample, sequenced in a study of technical replicates of blood from several donors. Produced via immunoSEQ multiplex PCR; TCRdb's table is partial and in-frame only. Found here are about 81,000 clones, approximately 75% of them singletons; the top ten hold around 3.9%. The sequenced sample was PBMCs. The source is a human donor in good health. Some clones in this sample may be carry-over from other donors' samples.

This clone came up a few times. The J gene is TRBJ2-1, the V gene TRBV5-4; TRBD2 matches at 8 bases. The trim removed 6 bases at V and 9 bases at J, leaving 11 bases unmatched. Germline V lookup: CDR1 SGHNT, CDR2 YYREEE (reference sequence). This CDR3 is built from 14 residues. Here the CDR3 reads CASTPSGGWREQFF. For the CDR3, the DNA is TGTGCCAGCACCCCGTCGGGGGGGTGGCGTGAGCAGTTCTTC.

The rearrangement uses TRBV7-8 and TRBJ2-7; a possible D gene is TRBD1 (6 bases). The ends were cut back, 6 bases at V and 0 bases at J, with 18 bases in the middle. Germline loops: CDR1 SGHVS, CDR2 FQNEAQ. The CDR3 is made up of 16 amino acids. The CDR3 loop reads CASRSKQGLSSYEQYF. The CDR3, as DNA: TGTGCCAGCAGATCAAAACAGGGTCTTAGCTCCTACGAGCAGTACTTC.

About this clone itself: One end of the junction varies from germline; a read error may be responsible. The V call is TRBV4-1, the J call TRBJ2-5, with 13 bases aligning to TRBD2. The CDR3 is 14 residues long. Germline lookup yields CDR1 MGHRA and CDR2 YSYEKL. The CDR3: CASSQDPLAGGLHF. CDR3 nucleotides: TGCGCCAGCAGCCAAGATCCACTAGCGGGAGGGCTTCACTTC.

The rearrangement links TRBV6-6 to TRBJ2-3, with a possible D match to TRBD1 (8 bases). Trimming left V 8 bases short and J 9 bases short, with 15 bases between. This CDR3 comprises 12 residues. Germline CDR1 MNHNY, CDR2 SVGAGI (reference sequence). CDR3 sequence reads: CASVTGGGTQYF. CDR3 bases: TGTGCCAGCGTTACAGGGGGGGGGACGCAGTATTTT.

The V gene is TRBV9, the J gene TRBJ1-3; TRBD1 matches at 7 bases. J gave up 2 bases and V 3 bases, and 5 bases lay outside the gene matches. The CDR3 has 15 amino acids. Germline assignment: CDR1 SGDLS and CDR2 YYNGEE. The CDR3: CASSGQGFAGNTIYF. CDR3 DNA: TGTGCCAGCAGCGGACAGGGTTTCGCTGGAAACACCATATATTTT.

V is TRBV5-6 and J is TRBJ1-2; D is undetermined. The CDR3 extends over 13 amino acids. V lost 2 bases and J 8 bases, leaving 13 bases between the germline ends. Germline V CDR1 and CDR2: SGHDT, YYEEEE. The CDR3 DNA reads as TGTGCCAGCAGCTTCAAACTCACAGTCGGCTACACCTTC. It translates to CASSFKLTVGYTF.

The chain employs TRBV4-1 and TRBJ2-3, with D perhaps matching TRBD2 (5 bases). The CDR3 loop spans 18 amino acids. Germline V gene sequence: CDR1 MGHRA, CDR2 YSYEKL. Trimming shortened V by 0 bases and J by 1 base, and 17 bases separated the two germline ends. CDR3 sequence (DNA): TGCGCCAGCAGCCAAGACCGCGCCAGCGGAACCCGCACAGATACGCAGTATTTT. Its translation: CASSQDRASGTRTDTQYF.

V is TRBV7-2 and J is TRBJ2-1; TRBD2 aligns across 9 bases. CDR1 is SGHTA, CDR2 FQGNSA, per germline. The CDR3 runs to 13 residues. The CDR3 DNA follows: TGTGCAATATCGCAGCGGGGGGCCGGTGAGCAGTTCTTC. It encodes CAISQRGAGEQFF.

The chain recombines TRBV2 with TRBJ2-1, with D maybe TRBD2 (5 bases). Germline lookup yields CDR1 SNHLY and CDR2 FYNNEI. Between the trimmed V and J ends, which lost 6 bases and 7 bases, there was a span of 13 bases. This CDR3 contains 13 residues. As DNA, the CDR3 is TGTGCCAGCAGCCAGGAGAGGGCAAATGAGCAGTTCTTC. Its translation: CASSQERANEQFF. Together with reference TRBV2 and TRBJ2-1, the CDR3 gives the full variable domain: EPEVTQTPSHQVTQMGQEVILRCVPISNHLYFYWYRQILGQKVEFLVSFYNNEISEKSEIFDDQFSVERPDGSNFTLKIRSTKLEDSAMYFCASSQERANEQFFGPGTRLTVL.

A single count supports this clone. The chain joins TRBV30 to TRBJ2-7; D might be TRBD2 (5 bases). The V and J ends lost 1 base and 6 bases respectively, with 10 bases between them. CDR3 length: 12 residues. Germline V gene data show CDR1 as GTSNPN and CDR2 as SVGIG (reference sequence). CDR3 sequence (DNA): TGTGCCTGGAGTGCCGGGGTAGCCGAGCAGTACTTC. Its protein is CAWSAGVAEQYF.

The rearrangement links TRBV19 to TRBJ2-3; TRBD1 matches at 7 bases. The CDR3 contains 15 residues. The V and J ends lost 5 bases and 0 bases, in that order; junction bases with no gene match: 5. Germline V gives CDR1 LNHDA, CDR2 SQIVND (reference sequence). In DNA, the CDR3 is TGTGCCAGTAGTCCGTGGACAGGTAGCACAGATACGCAGTATTTT. As protein: CASSPWTGSTDTQYF.

V is TRBV10-3 and J is TRBJ1-5; weak D call: TRBD1 (6 bases). Between the trimmed V and J ends, which lost 0 bases and 0 bases, there was a span of 12 bases. The CDR3 sequence is 17 residues long. The germline gives CDR1 ENHRY, CDR2 SYGVKD. In nucleotides, the CDR3 is TGTGCCATCAGTGAGTCAGCAGGGGCATATAGCAATCAGCCCCAGCATTTT. Its translation: CAISESAGAYSNQPQHF.

V is TRBV14 and J is TRBJ1-1, with D tentatively TRBD1 (6 bases). CDR3 length equals 14 residues. CDR1 is SGHDN and CDR2 is FVKESK in the germline V gene. V dropped 3 bases and J dropped 6 bases, with 14 bases sitting between them. The CDR3 reads CASSHGVPGAEAFF. The DNA of the CDR3 is TGTGCCAGCAGCCATGGGGTCCCAGGGGCTGAAGCTTTCTTT.

The chain uses TRBV9 and TRBJ2-2; 8 positions agree with TRBD1. Per germline, CDR1 SGDLS and CDR2 YYNGEE. The CDR3 is made up of 17 amino acids. The J segment lost 0 bases and the V segment lost 0 bases, leaving 4 bases of the junction unmatched. The chain's CDR3 is CASSVARGQANTGELFF. In DNA, the CDR3 is TGTGCCAGCAGCGTAGCCAGGGGGCAGGCGAACACCGGGGAGCTGTTTTTT.

The chain recombines TRBV9 with TRBJ1-2, with D perhaps TRBD1 (5 bases). Trimming left V 0 bases short and J 3 bases short, with 12 bases between. Germline CDR1 SGDLS, CDR2 YYNGEE. This CDR3 contains 15 residues. Written as DNA, the CDR3 is TGTGCCAGCAGCGTAGAGGCAGGGTTGGACTATGGCTACACCTTC. Translating it yields CASSVEAGLDYGYTF.

V usage is TRBV10-3 and J usage is TRBJ2-6, with D tentatively TRBD1 (6 bases). This CDR3 comprises 14 residues. V shed 2 bases and J shed 9 bases, with 11 bases lying between them. Germline CDR1 is ENHRY and CDR2 is SYGVKD. The CDR3 bases are TGTGCCATCAGTGAGCTGGGGGCTGGCAACGTCCTGACTTTC. Translated: CAISELGAGNVLTF.

The rearrangement joins TRBV5-6 to TRBJ2-2; D possibly corresponds to TRBD2 (6 bases). Trimming removed 4 bases from V and 7 bases from J, with 17 bases in between. CDR1 is SGHDT, CDR2 YYEEEE, per germline. This CDR3 is built from 15 residues. CDR3 sequence (DNA): TGTGCCAGCAGCCCCAACACGGGGCGGGACGGGGAGCTGTTTTTT. This encodes CASSPNTGRDGELFF.

The V and J genes are TRBV11-2 and TRBJ2-5, with D uncertain. The CDR3 totals 11 residues. V dropped 4 bases and J dropped 5 bases, with 5 bases sitting between them. From germline, CDR1 is SGHAT and CDR2 FQNNGV. This chain's CDR3 is CASSSMETQYF. DNA for the CDR3: TGTGCCAGCAGCTCCATGGAGACCCAGTACTTC.

This clone was seen repeatedly, ten times or more. The chain has TRBV21-1 and TRBJ2-5; whether TRBD2, the table's D call, matches the DNA was not checked. TRBV21-1 is marked as a pseudogene. The CDR3 is 16 residues long. The CDR3 DNA reads as TGTGCCAGCAGCTTTACACTAGCGGGAGGTGAAGAGACCCAGTACTTC. This encodes CASSFTLAGGEETQYF.

The chain is built from TRBV29-1 and TRBJ2-1; no firm D call. CDR1 is SQVTM, CDR2 ANQGSEA, per germline. The V and J ends lost 3 bases and 2 bases respectively, with 11 bases between them. The length of the CDR3 is 14 residues. CDR3 in amino acids: CSVDQMHTYNEQFF. CDR3 nucleotide sequence: TGCAGCGTTGATCAGATGCATACCTACAATGAGCAGTTCTTC.

This clone has a handful of counts. The chain uses TRBV7-8 and TRBJ2-7; a possible D gene is TRBD2 (5 bases). Deletions cut 7 bases from V and 1 base from J, with 17 bases between. The CDR3 sequence is 15 residues long. Looked up from germline, CDR1 is SGHVS and CDR2 is FQNEAQ. The CDR3 DNA sequence: TGTGCCAGCACCCGAGGAGCGGTTAGGTCCTACGAGCAGTACTTC. Amino acid sequence: CASTRGAVRSYEQYF.

This clone has more than one count but fewer than ten. This rearrangement joins TRBV12-5 to TRBJ2-7, with 10 bases that match TRBD1. CDR1 is LGHNT and CDR2 is FRNRAP in the germline V gene. This CDR3 is 14 amino acids long. The J segment lost 5 bases and the V segment lost 6 bases, leaving 7 bases of the junction unmatched. The CDR3 loop reads CASGLGQGVNEQYF. DNA for the CDR3: TGTGCTAGTGGCCTTGGACAGGGGGTCAACGAGCAGTACTTC.

The chain has TRBV5-4 and TRBJ1-1; 9 positions match TRBD1. The CDR3 loop spans 15 amino acids. Germline V CDR1 and CDR2: SGHNT, YYREEE (reference sequence). Losses at the gene ends were 4 bases for V and 2 bases for J; bases not matched to a gene: 6. Here the CDR3 DNA reads TGTGCCAGCAGCCCCGGGACAGGGCGAAACACTGAAGCTTTCTTT. It specifies CASSPGTGRNTEAFF.

This clone appeared a few times. The chain links TRBV5-4 to TRBJ2-1; D might be TRBD2 (6 bases). V dropped 2 bases and J dropped 7 bases, with 13 bases sitting between them. The CDR3 contains 14 residues. Germline V gene lookup returns CDR1 SGHNT and CDR2 YYREEE (reference sequence). The DNA for the CDR3 is TGTGCCAGCAGCTTTCGACGGGGACTTAATGAGCAGTTCTTC. Protein product: CASSFRRGLNEQFF.

The chain recombines TRBV11-3 with TRBJ1-6, with 8 bases identical to TRBD1. CDR3 size: 15 residues. CDR1 is SGHNT and CDR2 is YENEEA in the germline V gene. J lost 13 bases, V lost 5 bases, and 13 bases had no gene match. The CDR3 sequence: CASSPVDRGPSPLHF. CDR3 DNA sequence: TGTGCCAGCAGCCCCGTAGACAGGGGCCCTAGCCCCCTCCACTTT.